Listed here is a single TCR beta chain. This clonotype was counted only a few times. It lacks a known antigen. No base quality values were provided; no much bigger clone lies one nucleotide off. V is reduced by 1 base and J by 2 bases, leaving a spacing of 11 bases between them. From cysteine to phenylalanine, the CDR3 is 15 amino acids long. Only the CDR3 DNA stays, 45 bases, in frame from base 1. The germline V gene gives CDR1 as KGHSH and CDR2 as LQKENI. These data come from a study of T-cell memory formation after mild COVID-19 (dated by TCRdb to 2020 to 2023). Regarding the complete study: Most TCR sequence clusters were specific to one of the two donors. The cohort comprised two young, previously healthy adult volunteers, one female and one male. In two donors, T-cell clones that expanded and contracted after mild COVID-19 were followed by sequencing TCRalpha and TCRbeta repertoires longitudinally.

Sequencing used an Illumina NovaSeq 6000. cDNA libraries for TCRalpha and TCRbeta were prepared by 5'RACE using constant-segment primers, with sample barcodes and unique molecular identifiers added. Trizol reagent was used to extract RNA from every sample. Amplification of the libraries took two PCR steps, and the second step added a second sample barcode plus Illumina TruSeq adapters. Sequencing of libraries was performed on an Illumina NovaSeq with 2 x 150 bp paired-end reads. Per the original workflow: With migec v1.2.7, reads were demultiplexed and then collapsed into UMI-guided consensus sequences. Using mixcr v2.1.11, the UMI consensuses were aligned to TRA and TRB V and J templates and assembled into clonotypes. Expanded or contracted clonotypes were those called significant by both edgeR and NoisET, with noise models trained on biological replicates. For edgeR calls, a false discovery rate-adjusted p below 0.01 and a log2 fold-change threshold of 1 were applied. As an exploratory analysis of dynamics, PCA with hierarchical clustering was applied to max-normalized trajectories of the 1000 most abundant clonotypes. Separately sequenced CD4+ and CD8+ repertoires were used to assign a CD4 or CD8 phenotype to each responding clone. TCRdb reworked the public reads: Q25 trimming with fastp, MiXCR clone assembly, productive beta chains retained. Identical CDR3 protein sequences are pooled into one entry, listed with their most common genes and DNA. TCRdb, rather than the study authors, made the V and J calls. The table for this sample lists approximately 260,000 distinct CDR3 sequences; around 16% of them were counted only once. Jointly, the top ten make up 22% of the sample.

General conclusions and limits of the study: The study included only two mild cases, and larger cohorts that include severe cases with pre-infection samples were judged to be necessary. Balanced CD4/CD8 phenotypes were observed for clones contracting from day 15 to 85, whereas a bias towards CD4+ was observed for a second wave of clones expanding from day 15 to 37. Contracting CD4+ clones were found mainly in CM and EM memory subsets, while CD8+ clones were enriched in EMRA. SARS-CoV-2 specificity of the second-wave clones peaking on day 37 was not confirmed. Some responding clones were detected in pre-infection memory, which suggested that pre-existing cross-reactive memory T cells had joined the SARS-CoV-2 response.

PBMCs were isolated by Ficoll-Paque density gradient centrifugation. The chain couples TRBV18 to TRBJ1-1, with an unclear D gene assignment. The sequencing input was PBMCs or a T cell subset sorted from them (not recorded which). The source is a young man who had mild COVID-19 (a few samples of this study predate the infection). The sample titles of this study are shuffled in the database, so cell type and time point are left out; the donor was told from shared clones. CDR3 sequence: CASSPQYHSNTEAFF. Read as DNA, the sequence is TGTGCCAGCTCACCACAGTACCATTCCAACACTGAAGCTTTCTTT. Beyond the CDR3, the reference TRBV18 and TRBJ1-1 genes provide the residues; the full variable domain reads: NAGVMQNPRHLVRRRGQEARLRCSPMKGHSHVYWYRQLPEEGLKFMVYLQKENIIDESGMPKERFSAEFPKEGPSILRIQQVVRGDSAAYFCASSPQYHSNTEAFFGQGTRLTVV.